A selection of T cell receptor beta chains follows, all from one sample in a study of blood T cells in healthy people across ages. Using its own MiXCR run on the 5' RACE reads, TCRdb lists one record per CDR3 protein. The table records 1.4 million to 1.5 million distinct CDR3 sequences, roughly 45% of them present only once. Sequencing input: blood. The receptors here all came from a woman under 30 in good health. Each CDR3 is given without its conserved first and last residue.

TRBJ2-1 TRBV6-6 AITQGNLFSYNEQF
TRBJ1-2 TRBV29-1 SVVGTGEGYGYT
TRBJ2-5 TRBV12-3/TRBV12-4 ASSFGGPVRETQY
TRBJ2-7 TRBV20-1 SAREASTYEQY
TRBJ2-1 TRBV27 VSSLYQGALNEQF
TRBJ2-7 TRBV6-6 ASSYGQGGSYEQY
TRBJ1-2 TRBV20-1 RGDRGRLDGYT
TRBJ2-7 TRBV28 ASSRRTGSLSYEQY
- TRBV20-1 SAGDPEGGRLYEQY
TRBJ1-2 TRBV6-5 AAGVQEYGYT
TRBJ1-2 TRBV12-3/TRBV12-4 ASTKLPARDYGYT
TRBJ2-5 TRBV5-1 ASSLEGLTVEETQY
TRBJ1-1 TRBV27 ASGHRERNTEAF
TRBJ2-5 TRBV6-1 ASSEGLRGDKQY
TRBJ1-1 TRBV20-1 SATGGGETF
TRBJ2-5 TRBV28 ASSLPGQGYGQY
TRBJ2-5 TRBV9 ASSGGGGRQETQY
TRBJ2-7 TRBV5-5 ASSLAVTLRDEQY
TRBJ2-1 TRBV7-2 ASSLVTGVSHNEQF
TRBJ1-6 TRBV10-3 AISEKNTGEDSPLH
TRBJ2-1 TRBV7-2 ASSWGLAGFGYEQF
TRBJ2-1 TRBV4-2 ASSLGRDFYNEQF
TRBJ1-5 TRBV30 AWRQGGHLKGQPQH
TRBJ1-2 TRBV14 ASSQERNYGYT
TRBJ2-6 TRBV27 ASSSNQISGANVLT
TRBJ2-1 TRBV29-1 SVEGIRDRVNEQF
TRBJ2-7 TRBV7-8 ASSLSETSGNEQY
TRBJ2-6 TRBV29-1 GGLAGANVLT
TRBJ1-1 TRBV20-1 SAKQGGNTEAF
TRBJ2-7 TRBV2 ASLTGTSVGEQY
TRBJ1-1 TRBV7-9 ASSSYREGTEAF
TRBJ2-7 TRBV7-2 ASSLMGRERAYEQY
TRBJ2-3 TRBV7-9 ASSLATGLGEGTDTQY
TRBJ2-6 TRBV7-9 ASSSPGQFISGANVLT
TRBJ2-7 TRBV15 ATSREGEGGSYEQY
TRBJ2-1 TRBV4-1 ASVPYSGGRNEQF
TRBJ2-5 TRBV19 ASSIDTGQETQY
TRBJ2-5 TRBV25-1 ASSESGQLLGSQY
TRBJ1-2 TRBV6-1 ASSDRYGYT
TRBJ2-7 TRBV28 ASNAPSGSYEQY
TRBJ1-1 TRBV30 AWSREYTEAF
TRBJ2-5 TRBV11-2 ASSLRVGQIQETQY
TRBJ2-1 TRBV28 ASTCSGSNYKF
TRBJ2-5 TRBV7-9 ASSLGGQGQSQETQY
TRBJ2-3 TRBV28 ASSAPSGGTRDTQY
TRBJ2-3 TRBV20-1 SATGLAGTTDTQY
TRBJ2-7 TRBV6-5 ASSQGLAAVQY
TRBJ2-5 TRBV7-9 ASSLSGGYGETQY
TRBJ2-6 TRBV24-1 ATSPPGGNTGANVLT
TRBJ2-7 TRBV10-3 AISPLPSSGGEQY
TRBJ2-3 TRBV29-1 SVNSSPTDTQY
TRBJ2-5 TRBV18 ASSPNVRETQY
TRBJ2-3 TRBV20-1 SPRSPGGRADTQY